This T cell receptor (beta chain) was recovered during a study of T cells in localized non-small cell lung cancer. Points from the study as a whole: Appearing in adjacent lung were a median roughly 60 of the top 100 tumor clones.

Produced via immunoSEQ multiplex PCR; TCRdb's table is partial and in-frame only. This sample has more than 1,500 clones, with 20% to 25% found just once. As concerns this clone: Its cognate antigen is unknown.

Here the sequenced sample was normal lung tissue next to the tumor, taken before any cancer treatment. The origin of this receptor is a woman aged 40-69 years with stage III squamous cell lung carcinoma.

CDR3 residues: CASKPPAGDYGYTF. As DNA, the CDR3 is TGTGCCAGCAAACCCCCCGCAGGGGACTATGGCTACACCTTC. The chain is built from TRBV6-8 and TRBJ1-2; D possibly corresponds to TRBD1 (6 bases). V shed 7 bases and J shed 3 bases, with 15 bases lying between them. The germline gives CDR1 MNHGY, CDR2 SAAAGT. The CDR3 loop spans 14 amino acids.